This T cell receptor (beta chain) stems from a study of blood T cells in healthy people across ages. Findings and caveats of the study: It was not known whether donors were CMV positive (a possible confounder of expanded clonotype changes). While age rose, TCR beta diversity per million T cells dropped in a roughly linear way.

A second about 7 to 12 cycle PCR used barcoded and J-beta primers. MiXCR was run by TCRdb on the 5' RACE reads, yielding one entry per CDR3 protein. The sample carries approximately 1,100,000 distinct CDR3 sequences, under 55% recorded once. This clonotype was seen a few times. Antigen: not known. V lost 1 base to trimming and J lost 7 bases, with 14 bases between them. The CDR3 runs to 14 residues. Germline CDR1 KGHSH, CDR2 LQKENI. There were healthy Caucasian individuals from Russia, aged about 6 to 100, serving as donors. The chain is built from TRBV18 and TRBJ2-7; a possible D gene is TRBD2 (5 bases). Sequencing was carried out using blood. This receptor was identified in a woman aged 55 to 70 in good health. The CDR3: CASSPLGVAEEQYF. The CDR3 coding sequence is TGTGCCAGCTCACCACTCGGGGTAGCTGAGGAGCAGTACTTC.